This T cell receptor (beta chain) was captured by sequencing in a study of T cell responses to AZD1222 COVID-19 vaccine. Study findings and constraints: Repertoires were obtained solely post-peak T cell response. The number of AZD1222 recipients seropositive at baseline was only five to seven. Spike-specific TCRs gained breadth and depth after people received two AZD1222 doses.

Regarding this clone: Antigen: not known.

The data were produced by immunoSEQ multiplex PCR, yet TCRdb's version contains in-frame clones alone and is incomplete. The table shows about 120,000 clones, with 70% to 90% occurring only once. Trimming shortened V by 1 base and J by 0 bases, and 7 bases separated the two germline ends. Germline CDR1 reads SGHRS; CDR2 reads YFSETQ. This CDR3 has 14 residues. This sequence originates from an adult who received the AZD1222 COVID-19 vaccine. The material was peripheral blood, obtained 28 days after the second AZD1222 dose. The chain employs TRBV5-1 and TRBJ1-2; TRBD1 is a possible D gene (5 bases). CDR3 coding DNA: TGCGCCAGCAGCTTGTACAGGACTAACTATGGCTACACCTTC. This sequence encodes CASSLYRTNYGYTF.